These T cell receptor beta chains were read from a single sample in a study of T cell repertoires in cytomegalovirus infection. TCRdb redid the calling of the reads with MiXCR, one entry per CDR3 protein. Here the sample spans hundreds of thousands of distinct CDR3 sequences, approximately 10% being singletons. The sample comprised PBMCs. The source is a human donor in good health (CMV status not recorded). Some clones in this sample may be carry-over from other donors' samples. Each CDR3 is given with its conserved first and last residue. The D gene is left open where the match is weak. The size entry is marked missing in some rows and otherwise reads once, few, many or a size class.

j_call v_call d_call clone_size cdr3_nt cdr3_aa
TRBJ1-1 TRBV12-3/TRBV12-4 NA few TGTGCCAGCAGTTTAGCCGGGACACCGAACACTGAAGCTTTCTTT CASSLAGTPNTEAFF
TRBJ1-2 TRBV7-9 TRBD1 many TGTGCCAGCAGCTTGAGCCAGACAGGGAACTATGGCTACACCTTC CASSLSQTGNYGYTF
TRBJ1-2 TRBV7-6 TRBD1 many TGTGCCAGCAGCTTAAGGGACAGGGGAAGCTATGGCTACACCTTC CASSLRDRGSYGYTF
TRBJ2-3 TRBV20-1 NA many TGCAGTGCAGATCGAATACAAGAGACAGATACGCAGTATTTT CSADRIQETDTQYF
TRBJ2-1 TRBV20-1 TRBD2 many TGCAGTGCGTCGGGACTAGCGAGACACAATGAGCGCGATGAGCAGTTCTTC CSASGLARHNERDEQFF
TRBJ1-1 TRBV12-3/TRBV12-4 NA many TGTGCCAGCAGTTTTGAGGGGGCTGAAGCTTTCTTT CASSFEGAEAFF
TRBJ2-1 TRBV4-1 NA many TGCGCCAGCAGCCAAAGTTGGGCGAATGAGCAGTTCTTC CASSQSWANEQFF
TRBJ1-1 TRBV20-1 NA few TGCAGTGCTAGAGTCCCAGTGAACACTGAAGCTTTCTTT CSARVPVNTEAFF
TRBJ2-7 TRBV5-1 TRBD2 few TGCGCCAGCAGCTTTCGGCTAGCGGGAGGGCAGCAGTACTTC CASSFRLAGGQQYF
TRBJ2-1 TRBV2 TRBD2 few TGTGCCAGCAGCCCGGGACTAGCGGGAGTAGTTGAGCAGTTCTTC CASSPGLAGVVEQFF
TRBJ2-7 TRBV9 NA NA TGTGCCAGCAGCGTAGCTTCAAGGGGATATAACGAGCAGTACTTC CASSVASRGYNEQYF
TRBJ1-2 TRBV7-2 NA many TGTGCCAGCAGCTCCTCGGGGGTGAATGGCTACACCTTC CASSSSGVNGYTF
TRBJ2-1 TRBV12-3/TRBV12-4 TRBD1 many TGTGCCAGCACCCTGCTACAGGGGGTAGACAATGAGCAGTTCTTC CASTLLQGVDNEQFF
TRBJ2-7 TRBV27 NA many TGTGCCAGCAGTTTGGGGGCCCACTACGAGCAGTACTTC CASSLGAHYEQYF
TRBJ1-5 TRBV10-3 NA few TGTGCCATCAGTGACGGACAGCCCAATCAGCCCCAGCATTTT CAISDGQPNQPQHF
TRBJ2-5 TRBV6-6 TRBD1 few TGTGCCAGCAACCTACAGGGGGCTAGGACCCAGTACTTC CASNLQGARTQYF
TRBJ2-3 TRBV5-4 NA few TGTGCCAGCAGCTTGGGGCAAGGCAGGGGTCGGAGCACAGATACGCAGTATTTT CASSLGQGRGRSTDTQYF
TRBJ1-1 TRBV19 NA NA TGTGCCAGTAGTATGCGAAGGGACACTGAAGCTTTCTTT CASSMRRDTEAFF
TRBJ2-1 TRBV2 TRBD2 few TGTGCCAGCAGTGAAGAATGGCGGGGGGCTAGGGGTGAGCAGTTCTTC CASSEEWRGARGEQFF
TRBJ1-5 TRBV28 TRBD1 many TGTGCCAGCAGCACCAGTTGGGACAGGGCGGGTCAGCCCCAGCATTTT CASSTSWDRAGQPQHF
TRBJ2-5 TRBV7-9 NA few TGTGCCGCCGTGAGGGGGGAGACCCAGTACTTC CAAVRGETQYF
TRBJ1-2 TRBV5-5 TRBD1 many TGTGCCAGCAGCTCGGGACAGGGGGCGCATGGACCCTATGGCTACACCTTC CASSSGQGAHGPYGYTF
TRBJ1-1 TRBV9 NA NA TGTGCCAGCAGCCCAGGGGATGGGGGACGGGCCGGAGGGGCTTTCTTT CASSPGDGGRAGGAFF
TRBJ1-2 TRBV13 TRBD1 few TGTGCCAGCAGCCTTGACAGGGTCAGTGGCTACACCTTC CASSLDRVSGYTF
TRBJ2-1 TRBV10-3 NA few TGTGCCATCAGTGAGTCCCGGGACTTACATTTCTTC CAISESRDLHFF
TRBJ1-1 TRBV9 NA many TGTGCCAGCAGCGTAGGGGGAGAGAACACTGAAGCTTTCTTT CASSVGGENTEAFF
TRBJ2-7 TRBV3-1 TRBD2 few TGTGCCAGCAGCCAAATGTTCGGGGGGGTCCGTTCCTACGAGCAGTACTTC CASSQMFGGVRSYEQYF
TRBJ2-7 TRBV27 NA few TGTGCCAGCAGTTTAAAGGCAACCCCCTACGAGCAGTACTTC CASSLKATPYEQYF
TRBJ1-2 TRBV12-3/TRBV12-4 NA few TGTACCAGCAGTTTAGGGAAGGGAGATGGCTACACCTTC CTSSLGKGDGYTF
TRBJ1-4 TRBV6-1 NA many TGTGCCAGCAGTGAGCGGGGCACCGAAAAACTGTTTTTT CASSERGTEKLFF
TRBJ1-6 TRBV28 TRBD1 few TGTGCCAGCAGTCCGACAGGGGTCTTCTCACCCCTCCACTTT CASSPTGVFSPLHF
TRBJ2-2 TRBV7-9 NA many TGTGCCAGCAGCTTAGCGGTGCGGGCGAACACCGGGGAGCTGTTTTTT CASSLAVRANTGELFF
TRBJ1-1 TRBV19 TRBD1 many TGTGCCAGTAGTTTCCAGGACAGGGGGAACACTGAAGCTTTCTTT CASSFQDRGNTEAFF
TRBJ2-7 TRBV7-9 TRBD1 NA TGTGCCAGCAGCTTAGCCGGGACAGGGTTGTACGAGCAGTACTTC CASSLAGTGLYEQYF
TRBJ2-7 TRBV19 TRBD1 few TGTGCCAGTAGTATAGTTCGAGACAGGGCCCACGAGCAGTACTTC CASSIVRDRAHEQYF
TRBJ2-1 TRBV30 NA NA TGTGCCTGGAGTCAATCATGGGGGGTCTATGAGCAGTTCTTC CAWSQSWGVYEQFF
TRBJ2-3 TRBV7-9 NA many TGTGCCAGCAGCTTAGAAGGAGGCCTTAACTCAGATACGCAGTATTTT CASSLEGGLNSDTQYF
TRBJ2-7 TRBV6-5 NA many TGTGCCAGCAGTTACGGCGGCGAGCAGTACTTC CASSYGGEQYF
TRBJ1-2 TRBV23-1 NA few TGCGCCAGCAGTCTTTTTTTGGTGGTCCTTTTCTATGGCTACACCTTC CASSLFLVVLFYGYTF
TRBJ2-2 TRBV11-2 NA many TGTGCCAGCAGCTTATTAACAGGGAGGAACACCGGGGAGCTGTTTTTT CASSLLTGRNTGELFF
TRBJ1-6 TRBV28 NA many TGTGCCAGCAGCTTCCGCGGAAGCTCCTATAATTCACCCCTCCACTTT CASSFRGSSYNSPLHF
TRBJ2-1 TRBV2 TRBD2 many TGTGCCAGCATCTCACGGGAGGACTCCTACAATGAGCAGTTCTTC CASISREDSYNEQFF
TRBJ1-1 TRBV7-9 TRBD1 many TGTGCCAGCAGCAGATCAGGGGGGAATGAAGCTTTCTTT CASSRSGGNEAFF
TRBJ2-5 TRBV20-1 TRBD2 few TGCAGTGCTAGCGGACTAGCGGGGGAAGAGACCCAGTACTTC CSASGLAGEETQYF
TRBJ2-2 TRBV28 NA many TGTGCCAGCAGATATAGTGGCCAGAACACCGGGGAGCTGTTTTTT CASRYSGQNTGELFF
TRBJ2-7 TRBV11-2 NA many TGTGCCAGCAGCTCACTCTATACCGGGACGGGCTACGAGCAGTACTTC CASSSLYTGTGYEQYF